This T cell receptor beta chain was identified during a study of shared clonotypes between healthy human individuals. Broader study findings: Among several donors, roughly 5% of naive CD4 clonotypes were found in common.

Regarding this clone: The antigen is undetermined.

The CDR3 is 15 residues long. Germline V gene data show CDR1 as SEHNR and CDR2 as FQNEAQ (reference sequence). The V segment lost 5 bases and the J segment 5 bases; nucleotides outside the gene matches: 3. TCRdb keeps only in-frame clones here, not all; method: immunoSEQ multiplex PCR. The sample comprises 2 million to 2.5 million clones, 90% to 97% of which are singletons, and about 0.13% rests with the top ten. Sample: naive CD4+ T cells sorted from blood. Subset given: CD45RA+ positively selected. The sequence was collected from a man between 18 and 35 years old in good health. This chain links TRBV7-9 with TRBJ2-5; 15 positions agree with TRBD2. CDR3 in DNA: TGTGCCAGCAGCGACGGACTAGCGGGAGGGGAGACCCAGTACTTC. Protein sequence: CASSDGLAGGETQYF. Variable domain in full (rest from reference TRBV7-9 and TRBJ2-5): DTGVSQNPRHKITKRGQNVTFRCDPISEHNRLYWYRQTLGQGPEFLTYFQNEAQLEKSRLLSDRFSAERPKGSFSTLEIQRTEQGDSAMYLCASSDGLAGGETQYFGPGTRLLVL.